Below are 22 T cell receptor beta chains sequenced from a single sample in a study of blood T cell repertoires in COVID-19. TCRdb keeps only in-frame clones here, not all; method: immunoSEQ multiplex PCR. The sample has a few hundred thousand clones; 85% to 90% are singletons. Input material: PBMCs or T cells enriched from blood (not recorded which). The receptor source for this set is a woman aged 18-29 years who had recovered from COVID-19.

The rearrangement joins TRBV10-1 to TRBJ2-7; 10 bases agree with TRBD1. Germline CDR1 and CDR2: WNHNN and SYGVQD (reference sequence). V gave up 5 bases and J gave up 5 bases; unmatched junction bases: 6. This CDR3 is built from 14 residues. In DNA, the CDR3 is TGCGCCAGCAGTCCGGGACAGGGGACTCACGAGCAGTACTTC. Translation: CASSPGQGTHEQYF.

The chain uses TRBV28 and TRBJ1-2; 7 nucleotides agree with TRBD1. V trimming: 6 bases; J trimming: 10 bases; junction bases outside the gene matches: 8. The length of the CDR3 is 12 residues. CDR1 is MDHEN and CDR2 is SYDVKM in the germline V gene. CDR3 in DNA: TGTGCCAGCAGAACCGGGACAGCTTTCTACACCTTC. Translation gives CASRTGTAFYTF.

This clone was recorded a few times. The genes are TRBV19 and TRBJ1-5; D unresolved. The CDR3 covers 15 residues. Between the trimmed V and J ends, which lost 1 base and 3 bases, there was a span of 10 bases. In germline, CDR1 is LNHDA, CDR2 SQIVND (reference sequence). Here the CDR3 reads CASSIAQPSNQPQHF. The CDR3 coding sequence is TGTGCCAGTAGTATAGCACAGCCCTCCAATCAGCCCCAGCATTTT.

The rearrangement joins TRBV4-1 to TRBJ2-3, with 10 bases fitting TRBD1. Per the germline V gene, CDR1 is MGHRA and CDR2 is YSYEKL. CDR3 size: 16 residues. J gave up 7 bases and V 2 bases, and 9 bases lay outside the gene matches. The CDR3 is CASSQPRTGGDYTQYF. DNA for the CDR3: TGCGCCAGCAGCCAACCCAGGACAGGGGGAGACTATACGCAGTATTTT.

V gene TRBV15 combines with J gene TRBJ1-2; D gene unclear. The germline CDR1 and CDR2 sequences are LNHNV and YYDKDF (reference sequence). This CDR3 spans 14 amino acids. V lost 6 bases to trimming and J lost 7 bases, with 18 bases between them. The CDR3, as DNA: TGTGCCACCAGTCCTACCCAGGTTGCGCGTGGCTACACCTTC. Translated, it gives CATSPTQVARGYTF.

This clone was seen more than once but under ten times. V is TRBV5-1 and J is TRBJ2-1, with D maybe TRBD2 (8 bases). The V gene lost 4 bases and the J gene lost 5 bases, with 22 bases spanning the gap. The CDR3 has 17 amino acids. Germline loops: CDR1 SGHRS, CDR2 YFSETQ. DNA of the CDR3: TGCGCCAGCAGCCTCGCAGGGGGTAGCGGGATCCACAATGAGCAGTTCTTC. It codes for CASSLAGGSGIHNEQFF. Complete variable domain (other parts from reference TRBV5-1 and TRBJ2-1): KAGVTQTPRYLIKTRGQQVTLSCSPISGHRSVSWYQQTPGQGLQFLFEYFSETQRNKGNFPGRFSGRQFSNSRSEMNVSTLELGDSALYLCASSLAGGSGIHNEQFFGPGTRLTVL.

The rearrangement joins TRBV7-9 to TRBJ1-1, with D perhaps matching TRBD1 (5 bases). CDR1 and CDR2 (germline): SEHNR, FQNEAQ (reference sequence). V lost 8 bases and J 2 bases, leaving 15 bases between the germline ends. There are 14 residues in the CDR3. The CDR3 DNA follows: TGTGCCAGCCTCCGCCTACAGGCTAACACTGAAGCTTTCTTT. Translated, it gives CASLRLQANTEAFF.

The chain combines TRBV19 with TRBJ1-2; a possible D gene is TRBD1 (5 bases). Germline V gene lookup returns CDR1 LNHDA and CDR2 SQIVND (reference sequence). CDR3 length: 15 amino acids. Trimming took 7 bases from V and 2 from J, leaving 17 bases between them. In DNA, the CDR3 is TGTGCCAGTAATCCTCAGGGCAGTCTCAACTATGGCTACACCTTC. Translation: CASNPQGSLNYGYTF.

The rearrangement uses TRBV20-1 and TRBJ1-5; 10 positions match TRBD1. CDR3 size: 15 residues. Germline loops: CDR1 DFQATT, CDR2 SNEGSKA (reference sequence). The trim removed 3 bases at V and 5 bases at J, leaving 7 bases unmatched. The CDR3 spells CSASTGTGAYQPQHF. The CDR3 region has the DNA TGCAGTGCTAGTACCGGGACAGGGGCCTATCAGCCCCAGCATTTT.

The chain combines TRBV5-6 with TRBJ2-3; a weak D match, TRBD2 (5 bases). Germline CDR1 reads SGHDT; CDR2 reads YYEEEE. CDR3 length equals 16 residues. V lost 1 base and J lost 0, with 12 bases in between. In nucleotides, the CDR3 is TGTGCCAGCAGCTTGTCAGCGGCCGGTAGCACAGATACGCAGTATTTT. Encoded protein: CASSLSAAGSTDTQYF.

The chain has TRBV6-5 and TRBJ1-1; perhaps TRBD1 as D (6 bases). This CDR3 is 15 amino acids long. Germline CDR1 reads MNHEY; CDR2 reads SVGAGI. V shed 5 bases and J shed 0 bases, with 13 bases lying between them. This CDR3 is CASSTGWEMNTEAFF. CDR3 bases: TGTGCCAGCAGTACAGGGTGGGAGATGAACACTGAAGCTTTCTTT.

The chain combines TRBV30 with TRBJ1-5; TRBD1 is a possible D gene (5 bases). The CDR3 has 15 residues. The germline gives CDR1 GTSNPN, CDR2 SVGIG (reference sequence). V lost 0 bases to trimming and J lost 5 bases, with 14 bases between them. CDR3 DNA sequence: TGTGCCTGGAGTGTACGTGGCGCAGGGCATCAGCCCCAGCATTTT. It encodes CAWSVRGAGHQPQHF.

The rearrangement links TRBV29-1 to TRBJ1-1, with a weak D call TRBD1 (5 bases). Germline assignment: CDR1 SQVTM and CDR2 ANQGSEA. This CDR3 is 15 amino acids long. V lost 7 bases to trimming and J lost 4 bases, with 22 bases between them. This CDR3 is CSARGVIGRVTEAFF. The CDR3 bases are TGCAGCGCCCGGGGGGTGATAGGAAGAGTCACTGAAGCTTTCTTT.

The chain carries TRBV3-1 (or the pseudogene TRBV3-2) and TRBJ2-7, with D tentatively TRBD2 (6 bases). Germline CDR1 is LGHDT and CDR2 is YNNKEL (reference sequence). The V end lost 2 bases, the J end lost 4 bases, and 15 bases lay between the germline ends. The CDR3 is 15 amino acids. The DNA for the CDR3 is TGTGCCAGCAGCCAACTCCGGGACTGGAGGTACGAGCAGTACTTC. Translating gives CASSQLRDWRYEQYF.

The CDR3 here is CASSQSTGPQHF. DNA of the CDR3: TGTGCCAGCAGCCAATCGACAGGGCCCCAGCATTTT. The chain recombines TRBV3-1 (or the pseudogene TRBV3-2) with TRBJ1-5, with D possibly TRBD1 on 6 matching bases. Germline V gene data show CDR1 as LGHDT and CDR2 as YNNKEL (reference sequence). Trimming removed 2 bases at V and 9 bases at J, with 8 bases between. The CDR3 is made up of 12 amino acids.

The chain recombines TRBV25-1 with TRBJ1-4; TRBD1 aligns across 8 bases. J lost 5 bases, V lost 3 bases, and 5 bases had no gene match. There are 15 residues in the CDR3. Germline CDR1 MGHDK, CDR2 SYGVNS. CDR3 nucleotide sequence: TGTGCCAGCAGTGACCCCGGGACAGGCAATGAAAAACTGTTTTTT. Translating it yields CASSDPGTGNEKLFF.

The chain employs TRBV11-2 and TRBJ2-7; 11 positions match TRBD1. The CDR3 runs to 13 residues. Germline V gives CDR1 SGHAT, CDR2 FQNNGV. V lost 3 bases, J lost 5 bases, and 0 bases stayed unmatched. The CDR3 DNA reads TGTGCCAGCAGCTTGGACAGGGGGCACGAGCAGTACTTC. Its translation is CASSLDRGHEQYF. Full variable domain (remainder filled in from reference TRBV11-2 and TRBJ2-7): EAGVAQSPRYKIIEKRQSVAFWCNPISGHATLYWYQQILGQGPKLLIQFQNNGVVDDSQLPKDRFSAERLKGVDSTLKIQPAKLEDSAVYLCASSLDRGHEQYFGPGTRLTVT.

DNA of the CDR3: TGTGCCAGTAGTATACCTGGAGATCAGCCCCAGCATTTT. Translation gives CASSIPGDQPQHF. V gene TRBV19 combines with J gene TRBJ1-5; D gene ambiguous. V gave up 2 bases and J gave up 5 bases, with 7 bases separating them. The CDR3 has 13 residues. Germline CDR1 LNHDA, CDR2 SQIVND (reference sequence).

The chain is built from TRBV10-3 and TRBJ2-3, with D maybe TRBD1 (5 bases). The CDR3 spans 13 residues. Germline V lookup: CDR1 ENHRY, CDR2 SYGVKD. V dropped 0 bases and J dropped 9 bases, with 10 bases sitting between them. CDR3 sequence reads: CAISESRTPTQYF. The CDR3 DNA follows: TGTGCCATCAGTGAGTCACGGACACCGACGCAGTATTTT.

This chain uses TRBV2 with TRBJ1-4, with D uncertain. Trimming pared 3 bases from V and 8 bases from J, leaving 10 bases between. This CDR3 spans 13 amino acids. CDR1 SNHLY and CDR2 FYNNEI come from the germline V gene. In DNA form, the CDR3 reads TGTGCCAGCAGTGACCAACGGAGCGAAAAACTGTTTTTT. It translates to CASSDQRSEKLFF.

For the CDR3, the DNA is TGTGCCAGCAGATGGCCGGAGGCTGGGGAAAAACTGTTTTTT. Protein sequence: CASRWPEAGEKLFF. The chain carries TRBV28 and TRBJ1-4; D gene ambiguous. The CDR3 spans 14 residues. CDR1 and CDR2 (germline): MDHEN, SYDVKM. V was shortened by 6 bases and J by 8 bases, with 16 bases between the two germline ends.

The chain recombines TRBV19 with TRBJ2-7; TRBD1 matches at 7 bases. Germline CDR1 LNHDA, CDR2 SQIVND (reference sequence). This CDR3 is 15 amino acids long. The J segment lost 4 bases and the V segment lost 5 bases, leaving 11 bases of the junction unmatched. CDR3 sequence reads: CASSRTRGRRYEQYF. The DNA for the CDR3 is TGTGCCAGTAGTCGAACTAGGGGGCGCAGGTACGAGCAGTACTTC.